Given below is one T cell receptor beta chain in context. These data come from a study of blood T cell repertoires in COVID-19. About the study: Sites across the United States, Italy and Spain contributed samples from acute and convalescent COVID-19. Sample material is recorded as cDNA or gDNA derived from T cells, B-cell-depleted T cells, or PBMCs.

Per the original methods: Using reference gene primer amplification, nucleated cell counts were estimated. Profiled with immunoSEQ multiplex PCR; TCRdb holds only in-frame clones, not every one. V and J calls and clone size come straight from that table; D and trimming were deduced from the DNA. The table lists 69,000 or so clones, roughly 80% of them singletons, with approximately 5% in the top ten. The sample comprised peripheral blood. The origin of this receptor is an elderly woman with active or convalescent COVID-19.

The CDR3 spells CASSLSRSSYNSPLHF. CDR3 coding DNA: TGTGCCAGCAGTTTATCGAGGAGCTCCTATAATTCACCCCTCCACTTT. The chain joins TRBV27 to TRBJ1-6, with D unresolved. This CDR3 region has 16 residues. CDR1 and CDR2 from the germline V gene are MNHEY and SMNVEV (reference sequence). The V end lost 0 bases, the J end lost 0 bases, and 6 bases lay between the germline ends.